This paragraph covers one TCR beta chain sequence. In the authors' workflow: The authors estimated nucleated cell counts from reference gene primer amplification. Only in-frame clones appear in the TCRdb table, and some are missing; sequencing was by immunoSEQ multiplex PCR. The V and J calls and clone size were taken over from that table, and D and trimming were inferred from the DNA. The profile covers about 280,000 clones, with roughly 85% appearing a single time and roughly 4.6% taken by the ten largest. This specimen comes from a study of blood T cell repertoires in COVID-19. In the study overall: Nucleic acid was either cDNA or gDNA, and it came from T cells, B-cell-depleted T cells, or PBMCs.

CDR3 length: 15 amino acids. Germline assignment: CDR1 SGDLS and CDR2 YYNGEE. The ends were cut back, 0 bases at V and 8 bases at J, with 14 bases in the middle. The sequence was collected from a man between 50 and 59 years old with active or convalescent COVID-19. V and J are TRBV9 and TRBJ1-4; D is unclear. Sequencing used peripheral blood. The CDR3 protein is CASSVATGIGEKLFF. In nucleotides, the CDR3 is TGTGCCAGCAGCGTAGCTACGGGGATAGGGGAAAAACTGTTTTTT.